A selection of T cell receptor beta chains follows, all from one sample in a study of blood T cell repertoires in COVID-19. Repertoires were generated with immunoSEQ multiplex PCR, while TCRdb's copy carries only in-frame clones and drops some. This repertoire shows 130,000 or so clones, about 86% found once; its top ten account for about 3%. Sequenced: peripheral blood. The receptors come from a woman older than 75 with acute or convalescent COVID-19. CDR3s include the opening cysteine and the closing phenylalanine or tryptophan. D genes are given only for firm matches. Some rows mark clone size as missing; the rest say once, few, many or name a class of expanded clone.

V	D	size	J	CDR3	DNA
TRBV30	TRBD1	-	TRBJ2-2	CAWSPQGARTGELFF	TGTGCCTGGAGCCCACAGGGGGCGCGCACCGGGGAGCTGTTTTTT
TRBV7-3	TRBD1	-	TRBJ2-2	CASSSDSDRGGTGELFF	TGTGCCAGCAGCTCGGATTCCGACAGGGGTGGCACCGGGGAGCTGTTTTTT
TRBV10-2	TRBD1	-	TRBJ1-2	CASFWIQGGSYTF	TGCGCCAGCTTTTGGATCCAGGGGGGTAGCTACACCTTC
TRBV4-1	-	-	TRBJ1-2	CASSQVGRQRYGYTF	TGCGCCAGCAGCCAAGTGGGGAGGCAGAGGTATGGCTACACCTTC
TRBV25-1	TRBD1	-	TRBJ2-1	CASSDNRDRAEQFF	TGTGCCAGCAGTGACAACCGGGACAGGGCTGAGCAGTTCTTC
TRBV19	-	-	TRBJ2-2	CASTSFGPGGAGELFF	TGTGCCAGTACGAGCTTCGGGCCTGGAGGCGCCGGGGAGCTGTTTTTT
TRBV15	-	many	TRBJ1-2	CATRGAGDPYGYTF	TGTGCCACCAGGGGCGCAGGGGACCCCTATGGCTACACCTTC
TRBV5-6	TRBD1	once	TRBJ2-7	CASSGYRTGEQYF	TGTGCCAGCAGCGGGTATAGGACAGGCGAGCAGTACTTC
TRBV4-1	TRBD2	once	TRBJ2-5	CASSPWTSGGFQETQYF	TGCGCCAGCAGCCCATGGACTAGCGGGGGGTTCCAAGAGACCCAGTACTTC
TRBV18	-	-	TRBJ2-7	CASSSARGGGSSEQYF	TGTGCCAGCTCCTCTGCAAGGGGCGGCGGATCCAGCGAGCAGTACTTC
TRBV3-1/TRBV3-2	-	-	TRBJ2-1	CASSQDGGSSYNEQFF	TGTGCCAGCAGCCAAGACGGGGGAAGCTCCTACAATGAGCAGTTCTTC
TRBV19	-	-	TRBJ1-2	CASRVAPGENYGYTF	TGTGCCAGTAGAGTTGCACCCGGGGAGAACTATGGCTACACCTTC
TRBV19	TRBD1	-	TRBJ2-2	CASPTQGSGELFF	TGTGCCAGTCCCACACAGGGGTCCGGGGAGCTGTTTTTT